This T cell receptor (beta chain) was profiled in a study of shared clonotypes between healthy human individuals. V was clipped by 1 base and J by 1 base, with 5 bases between them. Germline CDR1 reads SGHDN; CDR2 reads FVKESK. This CDR3 is built from 13 residues. Concerning this clone: This same CDR3 is encoded by further DNA sequences in the sample.

Repertoires were generated with immunoSEQ multiplex PCR, while TCRdb's copy carries only in-frame clones and drops some. The sample contains about 1.5 million clones, 95% to 97% of which appear only once. The V call is TRBV14, the J call TRBJ2-7, with D possibly being TRBD2 (5 bases). The sequence derives from a man aged 30-40 years in good health. The sequenced sample was naive CD4+ T cells sorted from blood. The subset denotes: CD45RA+ positively selected. The CDR3 here is CASSQAGSYEQYF. Here the CDR3 DNA reads TGTGCCAGCAGCCAAGCGGGGTCCTACGAGCAGTACTTC.